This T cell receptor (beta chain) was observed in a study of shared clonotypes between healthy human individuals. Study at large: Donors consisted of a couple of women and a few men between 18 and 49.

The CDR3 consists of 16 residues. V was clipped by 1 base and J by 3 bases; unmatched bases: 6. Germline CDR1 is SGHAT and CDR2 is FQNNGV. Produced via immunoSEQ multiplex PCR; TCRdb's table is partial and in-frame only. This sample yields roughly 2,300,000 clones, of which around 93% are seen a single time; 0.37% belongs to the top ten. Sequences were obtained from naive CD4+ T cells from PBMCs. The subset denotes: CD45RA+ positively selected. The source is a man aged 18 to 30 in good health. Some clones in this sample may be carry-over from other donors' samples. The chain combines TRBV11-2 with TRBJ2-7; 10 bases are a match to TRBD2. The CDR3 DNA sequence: TGTGCCAGCAGCTTAGTCAGGACTAGCGGCAACTACGAGCAGTACTTC. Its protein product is CASSLVRTSGNYEQYF.